The 11 T cell receptor beta chains in this list originate from one sample, sequenced in a study of T-cell reconstitution after alpha-beta-depleted transplantation in children. The library targeted TCRbeta and was prepared with unique molecular identifiers. TCRdb redid the calling of the PCR reads with MiXCR, one entry per CDR3 protein. Among roughly 350,000 distinct CDR3 sequences listed, around 15% were seen once. This specimen consisted of PBMCs, mostly from graft donor cells, obtained 360 days after TCRalphabeta/CD19-depleted stem cell transplant. These receptors all stem from a male patient aged 2-9 years who had a stem cell transplant for acute lymphoblastic leukemia, so the T cells may come from the graft donor.

The gene calls are TRBV12-5 and TRBJ2-3; TRBD1 agrees at 8 bases. Trimming removed 2 bases from V and 2 bases from J; junction bases left unmatched: 0. Germline V gene data show CDR1 as LGHNT and CDR2 as FRNRAP. The CDR3 contains 14 residues. The CDR3 is CASGLQGATDTQYF. The CDR3 DNA reads as TGTGCTAGTGGTTTGCAGGGGGCCACAGATACGCAGTATTTT.

This clonotype turned up a few times. The CDR3 protein is CASSFGIRQGEKLFF. The CDR3 bases are TGTGCCAGCAGTTTCGGTATACGACAGGGTGAAAAACTGTTTTTT. The rearrangement links TRBV27 to TRBJ1-4; 7 bases are shared with TRBD1. Unmatched junction bases numbered 8, after V lost 3 bases and J lost 7 bases. Per germline, CDR1 MNHEY and CDR2 SMNVEV (reference sequence). This CDR3 region has 15 residues.

This clonotype showed up just a few times. The genes are TRBV5-1 and TRBJ2-2; TRBD1 matches at 7 bases. Germline CDR1 SGHRS, CDR2 YFSETQ. The CDR3 covers 17 residues. The V segment lost 0 bases and the J segment 7 bases; nucleotides outside the gene matches: 12. The CDR3 sequence: CASSLAPQEQGIGELFF. CDR3 bases: TGCGCCAGCAGCTTGGCCCCCCAAGAACAGGGGATCGGGGAGCTGTTTTTT. Using reference TRBV5-1 and TRBJ2-2 for the parts outside the CDR3, the full variable domain is KAGVTQTPRYLIKTRGQQVTLSCSPISGHRSVSWYQQTPGQGLQFLFEYFSETQRNKGNFPGRFSGRQFSNSRSEMNVSTLELGDSALYLCASSLAPQEQGIGELFFGEGSRLTVL.

The chain joins TRBV20-1 to TRBJ2-5; no clear D. Between the trimmed V and J ends, which lost 0 bases and 2 bases, there was a span of 13 bases. Germline V gene lookup returns CDR1 DFQATT and CDR2 SNEGSKA (reference sequence). The CDR3 totals 15 residues. CDR3 DNA sequence: TGCAGTGCTAGAGATCGGCGCTACTCTCAAGAGACCCAGTACTTC. Its translation is CSARDRRYSQETQYF.

The gene calls are TRBV20-1 and TRBJ2-4; 7 bases line up with TRBD1. V was pared by 3 bases and J by 1 base, with 0 bases of the junction left unmatched. The CDR3 is 13 amino acids. Germline assignment: CDR1 DFQATT and CDR2 SNEGSKA (reference sequence). The chain's CDR3 is CSASRGAKNIQYF. The CDR3 DNA reads as TGCAGTGCTAGCAGGGGGGCCAAAAACATTCAGTACTTC.

This clonotype was seen more than once but under ten times. The chain employs TRBV4-3 and TRBJ2-7; D ambiguous. The germline CDR1 and CDR2 sequences are LGHNA and YSLEER. Deletions cut 0 bases from V and 4 bases from J, with 13 bases between. This CDR3 is built from 15 residues. The CDR3 spells CASSQEFNGTYEQYF. The CDR3 DNA follows: TGCGCCAGCAGCCAAGAGTTTAACGGCACTTACGAGCAGTACTTC.

This clonotype occurred a few times. The chain links TRBV5-1 to TRBJ2-1; TRBD2 agrees at 8 bases. Germline V gives CDR1 SGHRS, CDR2 YFSETQ. This CDR3 has 13 amino acids. The V segment lost 4 bases and the J segment 8 bases; nucleotides outside the gene matches: 5. The CDR3 sequence: CASSERELDEQFF. The CDR3 coding sequence is TGCGCCAGCAGCGAGCGGGAGCTGGATGAGCAGTTCTTC. The full variable domain, its missing parts supplied by reference TRBV5-1 and TRBJ2-1, is KAGVTQTPRYLIKTRGQQVTLSCSPISGHRSVSWYQQTPGQGLQFLFEYFSETQRNKGNFPGRFSGRQFSNSRSEMNVSTLELGDSALYLCASSERELDEQFFGPGTRLTVL.

This clonotype was counted at least ten times. The V call is TRBV7-2, the J call TRBJ2-2; 11 bases are shared with TRBD2. Germline CDR1 SGHTA, CDR2 FQGNSA. This CDR3 spans 16 amino acids. Trimming removed 5 bases from V and 2 bases from J; junction bases left unmatched: 4. The CDR3 is CASSKGLAANTGELFF. CDR3 DNA sequence: TGTGCCAGCAGCAAGGGACTAGCGGCTAACACCGGGGAGCTGTTTTTT.

The chain is built from TRBV13 and TRBJ2-5, with unresolved D. Germline CDR1 reads PRHDT; CDR2 reads FYEKMQ (reference sequence). The CDR3 runs 11 residues. Trimming took off 1 base at V and 11 bases at J, with 8 bases between the two ends. The CDR3 DNA reads TGTGCCAGCAGCTTAGTTGGGGTTCAGTACTTC. Translated, it gives CASSLVGVQYF.

This clonotype was seen at least ten times. A read error may account for a junction end that differs from germline. The chain carries TRBV29-1 and TRBJ1-1, with a possible D match to TRBD1 (5 bases). CDR3 length: 13 residues. Germline V CDR1 and CDR2: SQVTM, ANQGSEA. The DNA for the CDR3 is TGCAGCGTCGAAGTTCCGGACAAGAGGGAAGCTTTCTTT. The encoded protein is CSVEVPDKREAFF.

This clonotype was observed a handful of times. The chain carries TRBV6-5 and TRBJ2-4, with unresolved D. Between the trimmed V and J ends, which lost 0 bases and 0 bases, there was a span of 9 bases. Germline V CDR1 and CDR2: MNHEY, SVGAGI. The CDR3 consists of 16 residues. The CDR3 spells CASSYSSILAKNIQYF. The CDR3 coding sequence is TGTGCCAGCAGTTACTCTAGTATACTAGCCAAAAACATTCAGTACTTC.